Sequencing of this T cell receptor beta chain was carried out in a study of Graves' ophthalmopathy and Graves' hyperthyroidism. Amplifying from RNA transcripts, the study obtained TCR beta CDR3 regions. Investigators did first-round RT-PCR with HTBI primers, then second-round multiplex PCR. TCRdb passed the multiplex PCR reads through MiXCR, listing each CDR3 protein once. The sample shows fewer than 350,000 distinct CDR3 sequences, around a sixth of them seen only once. This clonotype was recorded at least ten times. Antigen specificity is unknown. The CDR3 totals 14 residues. Germline values: CDR1 DFQATT, CDR2 SNEGSKA (reference sequence). V dropped 0 bases and J dropped 7 bases, with 15 bases sitting between them. Study results and caveats: Discrimination between ophthalmopathy and stable hyperthyroidism by a 13-signature model showed approximately 89% sensitivity and about 81% specificity.

This TCR derives from an adult man with Graves' ophthalmopathy. Sequencing was performed on peripheral blood. V gene TRBV20-1 combines with J gene TRBJ1-2, with D perhaps matching TRBD1 (6 bases). CDR3 residues: CSARDTGTGSGYTF. CDR3 DNA sequence: TGCAGTGCTAGAGATACGGGAACAGGGAGTGGCTACACCTTC.